These 12 T cell receptor beta chains came from one sample sequenced in a study of response to subunit inactivated influenza vaccine (dated by TCRdb to 2017 to 2018). The library relied on RT-PCR. Sequencer: Illumina HiSeq 2500. Through fastp at Q25 and MiXCR, TCRdb rebuilt clones from the public reads, retaining in-frame beta chains. Rows are unified per CDR3 protein, each entry keeping the most common DNA and genes. The sample table contains around 150,000 distinct CDR3 sequences; only one count was recorded for roughly 11% of them. The top ten clones comprise about an eighth of the sample. The label giving this sample's time point can be read as: 45 to 50 days after influenza vaccine administration. The sample in question was non-naive T cells sorted from PBMCs, obtained 35 to 45 days after vaccination. According to the study, the label for this sample's cell subset or site signals: memory T cell fraction. Source of these receptors: a man in his forties or fifties who received an inactivated influenza vaccine. Donor details come from another sample of the same person, matched by shared clones.

This clonotype was seen ten or more times. This rearrangement joins TRBV28 to TRBJ2-1, with 8 bases fitting TRBD2. The CDR3 covers 16 residues. V was clipped by 5 bases and J by 7 bases; unmatched bases: 13. The V gene's germline CDR1 is MDHEN and CDR2 SYDVKM. The CDR3 is CASSTPAGDLGNEQFF. The CDR3 DNA follows: TGTGCCAGCAGTACGCCAGCGGGAGATCTCGGGAATGAGCAGTTCTTC.

This clonotype was observed a handful of times. The rearrangement uses TRBV7-6 and TRBJ2-1; 11 nucleotides match TRBD2. Germline CDR1 is SGHVS and CDR2 is FNYEAQ. V trimming: 5 bases; J trimming: 7 bases; junction bases outside the gene matches: 10. The CDR3 extends over 16 amino acids. The CDR3 DNA reads TGTGCCAGCAGCACCCGTTTAGCGGGGGGGAGTAATGAGCAGTTCTTC. This encodes CASSTRLAGGSNEQFF. The entire variable domain, with the rest obtained from reference TRBV7-6 and TRBJ2-1, is as follows: GAGVSQSPRYKVTKRGQDVALRCDPISGHVSLYWYRQALGQGPEFLTYFNYEAQQDKSGLPNDRFSAERPEGSISTLTIQRTEQRDSAMYRCASSTRLAGGSNEQFFGPGTRLTVL.

The chain employs TRBV5-1 and TRBJ2-3; TRBD1 is a possible D gene (5 bases). Looked up from germline, CDR1 is SGHRS and CDR2 is YFSETQ. The length of the CDR3 is 13 residues. Trimming removed 4 bases at V and 6 bases at J, with 12 bases between. This CDR3 is CASSQGTADTQYF. The CDR3 DNA sequence: TGCGCCAGCAGCCAGGGCACAGCCGATACGCAGTATTTT.

This chain joins TRBV5-1 and TRBJ2-2; D remains ambiguous. Looked up from germline, CDR1 is SGHRS and CDR2 is YFSETQ. The CDR3 loop spans 12 amino acids. Trimming removed 2 bases from V and 7 bases from J, with 6 bases in between. The CDR3 sequence is CASSFPGGELFF. The CDR3 nucleotides are TGCGCCAGCAGCTTCCCGGGCGGGGAGCTGTTTTTT.

The rearrangement links TRBV10-3 to TRBJ1-1; 7 bases line up with TRBD1. J gave up 2 bases and V 3 bases, and 6 bases lay outside the gene matches. Germline V gene data show CDR1 as ENHRY and CDR2 as SYGVKD. The CDR3 loop spans 15 amino acids. CDR3 loop: CAISDGGGQNTEAFF. Written as DNA, the CDR3 is TGTGCCATCAGTGACGGAGGGGGCCAAAACACTGAAGCTTTCTTT.

Note on this clonotype: With a much larger clone just one base away, this may be a read error. The chain combines TRBV7-9 with TRBJ2-2, with no clear D. Germline CDR1 SEHNR, CDR2 FQNEAQ (reference sequence). The CDR3 is 13 amino acids. CDR3 nucleotide sequence: TGTGCCAGCAGCTCGCTGGGCACCGAGGAGCTGTTTTTT. This codes for CASSSLGTEELFF. The variable domain in full, with the rest retrieved from reference TRBV7-9 and TRBJ2-2, is DTGVSQNPRHKITKRGQNVTFRCDPISEHNRLYWYRQTLGQGPEFLTYFQNEAQLEKSRLLSDRFSAERPKGSFSTLEIQRTEQGDSAMYLCASSSLGTEELFFGEGSRLTVL.

This clonotype appeared many times. The chain is built from TRBV4-3 and TRBJ1-1, with D tentatively TRBD1 (5 bases). The CDR3 runs to 15 residues. Germline V gene sequence: CDR1 LGHNA, CDR2 YSLEER. Between the trimmed V and J ends, which lost 4 bases and 5 bases, there was a span of 17 bases. CDR3 in DNA: TGCGCCAGCAGCCCGGTATGGGGGGGAGAGACTGAAGCTTTCTTT. It yields the protein CASSPVWGGETEAFF.

This clonotype occurred a few times. The V and J genes are TRBV6-1 and TRBJ1-2, with D uncertain. Germline loops: CDR1 MNHNS, CDR2 SASEGT. There are 13 residues in the CDR3. Deletions cut 5 bases from V and 3 bases from J, with 10 bases between. The CDR3 is CASSRDSYYGYTF. CDR3 in DNA: TGTGCCAGCAGTCGGGATTCTTACTATGGCTACACCTTC.

This clonotype turned up a few times. The chain is built from TRBV25-1 and TRBJ2-3; weak D call: TRBD1 (6 bases). V dropped 3 bases and J dropped 0 bases, with 10 bases sitting between them. CDR3 length: 15 amino acids. CDR1 and CDR2 from the germline V gene are MGHDK and SYGVNS. In nucleotides, the CDR3 is TGTGCCAGCAGTGATGCAGGGGCCAGCACAGATACGCAGTATTTT. Protein sequence: CASSDAGASTDTQYF.

This clonotype has just a few counts. The V call is TRBV28, the J call TRBJ1-2; tentatively, D is TRBD1 (5 bases). There are 17 residues in the CDR3. Germline V CDR1 and CDR2: MDHEN, SYDVKM. V lost 1 base and J lost 2, with 17 bases in between. The CDR3 region is CASSLSFSGGRNYGYTF. The CDR3 DNA reads TGTGCCAGCAGTTTATCTTTCAGCGGGGGACGGAACTATGGCTACACCTTC.

This clonotype has at least ten counts. V gene TRBV28 combines with J gene TRBJ2-4; perhaps TRBD2 as D (5 bases). CDR1 and CDR2 from the germline V gene are MDHEN and SYDVKM. V lost 5 bases and J lost 1, with 15 bases in between. The CDR3 contains 16 residues. CDR3 region: CASSPTRSVAKNIQYF. The CDR3 DNA sequence: TGTGCCAGCAGTCCCACTAGATCAGTGGCCAAAAACATTCAGTACTTC.

The chain employs TRBV10-3 and TRBJ2-1; TRBD2 aligns across 11 bases. The ends lost 6 bases at V and 5 bases at J; junction bases unmatched: 6. The CDR3 loop spans 15 amino acids. Germline V lookup: CDR1 ENHRY, CDR2 SYGVKD. The CDR3 DNA reads TGTGCCATCAGAGAGACGGGACTAGCGGACAATGAGCAGTTCTTC. It translates to CAIRETGLADNEQFF.